The 8 T cell receptor beta chains below come from one sample, sequenced in a study of T cell changes during pregnancy in multiple sclerosis. Repertoires were generated with immunoSEQ multiplex PCR, while TCRdb's copy carries only in-frame clones and drops some. The profile covers some 30,000 clones, with about 88% appearing a single time and almost 8% taken by the ten largest. This specimen was CD8+ T cells from peripheral blood mononuclear cells, taken before pregnancy. These receptors were obtained from a female donor with multiple sclerosis, enrolled in a pregnancy study.

This chain uses TRBV10-3 with TRBJ2-3; 13 bases match TRBD2. The V segment lost 4 bases and the J segment 2 bases; nucleotides outside the gene matches: 18. The CDR3 sequence is 21 residues long. Germline lookup yields CDR1 ENHRY and CDR2 SYGVKD. The CDR3 DNA is TGTGCCATCAGTGTAGAACCGGGACTAGCGGGACCCGCAATTTACACAGATACGCAGTATTTT. Amino acids: CAISVEPGLAGPAIYTDTQYF.

The gene calls are TRBV9 and TRBJ1-1, with a possible D match to TRBD1 (6 bases). This CDR3 comprises 15 residues. Germline CDR1 reads SGDLS; CDR2 reads YYNGEE. V lost 3 bases to trimming and J lost 3 bases, with 15 bases between them. The CDR3 sequence: CASSDRVGPDTEAFF. The DNA of the CDR3 is TGTGCCAGCAGCGACAGGGTGGGCCCCGACACTGAAGCTTTCTTT.

DNA of the CDR3: TGTGCCAGCAGCTTCGAAGGGGCGGGGGAGCAGTACTTC. Translated: CASSFEGAGEQYF. The V gene is TRBV13, the J gene TRBJ2-7; D is perhaps TRBD2 (6 bases). Germline V gives CDR1 PRHDT, CDR2 FYEKMQ (reference sequence). The CDR3 loop spans 13 amino acids. V lost 3 bases and J 7 bases, leaving 13 bases between the germline ends.

The genes are TRBV10-1 and TRBJ2-7, with TRBD2 matching over 9 bases. CDR3 length equals 15 residues. V dropped 4 bases and J dropped 6; count of bases not matched to a gene: 10. Germline V CDR1 and CDR2: WNHNN, SYGVQD (reference sequence). CDR3 DNA sequence: TGCGCCAGCAGTGTTAGTAGCGGGGGACTAGGCGAGCAGTACTTC. It codes for CASSVSSGGLGEQYF.

The CDR3 DNA sequence: TGTGCCAGCAGCTTTGGGACAGAGGCGACCTACGAGCAGTACTTC. It specifies CASSFGTEATYEQYF. The chain combines TRBV7-8 with TRBJ2-7, with 7 bases identical to TRBD1. The V gene's germline CDR1 is SGHVS and CDR2 FQNEAQ. The length of the CDR3 is 15 residues. The junction had 7 bases not matched to a gene; V was cut back by 3 bases and J by 2 bases.

The chain carries TRBV4-3 and TRBJ1-3, with TRBD1 as a possible D gene (6 bases). Germline V lookup: CDR1 LGHNA, CDR2 YSLEER. This CDR3 has 17 residues. Trimming cost V 6 bases and J 2 bases, with 20 bases left between them. The CDR3 nucleotides read TGCGCCAGCAGTCCCGGGACAACGGGCTTAACTGGAAACACCATATATTTT. Translating gives CASSPGTTGLTGNTIYF.

The chain links TRBV15 to TRBJ1-6; unclear D gene. Per germline, CDR1 LNHNV and CDR2 YYDKDF (reference sequence). The V end was cut by 3 bases, the J end by 5 bases, with 11 bases between. This CDR3 spans 15 amino acids. Here the CDR3 reads CATSRGSENNSPLHF. The CDR3 DNA sequence: TGTGCCACCAGCAGGGGCTCAGAAAATAATTCACCCCTCCACTTT.

This clone was found once. This chain joins TRBV19 and TRBJ1-2, with a possible D match to TRBD1 (5 bases). Germline V gene sequence: CDR1 LNHDA, CDR2 SQIVND (reference sequence). This CDR3 has 14 amino acids. The V gene lost 1 base and the J gene lost 7 bases, with 13 bases spanning the gap. The CDR3 protein is CASSIGEGAVGYTF. CDR3 sequence (DNA): TGTGCCAGTAGTATAGGTGAAGGGGCTGTTGGCTACACCTTC.